The 2 T cell receptor beta chains reported below all come from one sample, sequenced in a study of blood T cell repertoires in COVID-19. TCRdb's copy holds only in-frame clones and misses some; the assay was immunoSEQ multiplex PCR. The table records approximately 210,000 clones, approximately 85% of them present only once. The sample comprised peripheral blood. The receptor source for this set is a woman aged 50 to 65 with active or convalescent COVID-19.

This chain joins TRBV9 and TRBJ1-5, with 11 bases identical to TRBD1. This CDR3 contains 15 residues. Germline V gene lookup returns CDR1 SGDLS and CDR2 YYNGEE. Germline trimming cut 0 bases from V and 7 bases from J; bases unmatched to any gene: 3. The CDR3 nucleotides read TGTGCCAGCAGCGTAGGGACAGGGGGCATCCAGCCCCAGCATTTT. Translation gives CASSVGTGGIQPQHF.

The chain has TRBV5-4 and TRBJ2-6; D unresolved. The CDR3 is made up of 16 amino acids. Trimming took 1 base from V and 2 from J, leaving 10 bases between them. The V gene's germline CDR1 is SGHNT and CDR2 YYREEE (reference sequence). CDR3 DNA: TGTGCCAGCAGCTTGAGAACCGCGGCTGGGGCCAACGTCCTGACTTTC. Protein sequence: CASSLRTAAGANVLTF.